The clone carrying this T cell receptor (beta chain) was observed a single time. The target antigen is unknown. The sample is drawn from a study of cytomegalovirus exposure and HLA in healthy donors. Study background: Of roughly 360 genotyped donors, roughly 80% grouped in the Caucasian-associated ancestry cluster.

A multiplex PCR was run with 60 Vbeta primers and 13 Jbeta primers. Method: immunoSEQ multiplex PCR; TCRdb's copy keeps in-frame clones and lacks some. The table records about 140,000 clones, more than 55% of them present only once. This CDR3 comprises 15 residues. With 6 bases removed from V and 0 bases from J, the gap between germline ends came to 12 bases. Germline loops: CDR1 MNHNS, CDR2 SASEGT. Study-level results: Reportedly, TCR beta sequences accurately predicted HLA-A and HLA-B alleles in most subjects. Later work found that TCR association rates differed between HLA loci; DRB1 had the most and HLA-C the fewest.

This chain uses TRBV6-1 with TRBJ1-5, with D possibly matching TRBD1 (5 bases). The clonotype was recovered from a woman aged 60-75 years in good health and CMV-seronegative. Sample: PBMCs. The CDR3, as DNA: TGTGCCAGCAGGACAGAGTCGACTAGCAATCAGCCCCAGCATTTT. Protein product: CASRTESTSNQPQHF.